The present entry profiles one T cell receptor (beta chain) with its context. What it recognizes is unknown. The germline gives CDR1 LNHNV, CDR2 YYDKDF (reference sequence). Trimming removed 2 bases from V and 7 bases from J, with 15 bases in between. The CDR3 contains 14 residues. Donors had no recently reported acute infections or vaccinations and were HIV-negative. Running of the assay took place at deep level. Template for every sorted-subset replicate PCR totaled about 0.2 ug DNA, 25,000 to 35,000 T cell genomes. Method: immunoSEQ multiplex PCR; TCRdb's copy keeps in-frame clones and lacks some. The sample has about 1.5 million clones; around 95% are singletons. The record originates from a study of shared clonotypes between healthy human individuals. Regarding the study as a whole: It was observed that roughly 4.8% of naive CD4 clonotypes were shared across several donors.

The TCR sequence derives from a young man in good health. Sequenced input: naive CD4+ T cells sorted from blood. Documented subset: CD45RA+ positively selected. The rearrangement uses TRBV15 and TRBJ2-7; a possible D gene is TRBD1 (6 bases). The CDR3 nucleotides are TGTGCCACCAGCAGACAGGGGTTAAGGCCAGAGCAGTACTTC. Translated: CATSRQGLRPEQYF.